The next 6 T cell receptor beta chains were all read from a single sample in a study of cytomegalovirus exposure and HLA in healthy donors. The PCR employed 60 Vbeta primers together with 13 Jbeta primers. Here immunoSEQ multiplex PCR was the method, and the copy in TCRdb shows in-frame clones only, minus some. The table lists around 200,000 clones, about 89% of them singletons, with less than 1.2% in the top ten. Source material: PBMCs. These receptors all come from a woman aged 18-29 years in good health and CMV-seronegative.

The CDR3 nucleotides are TGTGCCAGCAGCAGTGCCCTAGCGGGACGCCACAATGAGCAGTTCTTC. It is translated as CASSSALAGRHNEQFF. The chain carries TRBV21-1 and TRBJ2-1; no check of the table's D call, TRBD2, against the DNA was made. TRBV21-1 is a listed pseudogene. The CDR3 extends over 16 amino acids.

The chain couples TRBV9 to TRBJ2-7; D perhaps matches TRBD1 (6 bases). Trimming removed 4 bases from V and 3 bases from J, with 17 bases in between. Germline values: CDR1 SGDLS, CDR2 YYNGEE. This CDR3 has 15 amino acids. CDR3 residues: CASSLYQGSGYEQYF. The CDR3 nucleotides read TGTGCCAGCAGCCTATATCAGGGGAGTGGCTACGAGCAGTACTTC.

This rearrangement joins TRBV6-5 to TRBJ2-7; TRBD2 aligns across 7 bases. The V gene end was trimmed by 0 bases and the J gene end by 5 bases; junction bases not matched to a gene: 10. CDR3 length: 16 amino acids. Germline V lookup: CDR1 MNHEY, CDR2 SVGAGI. In DNA form, the CDR3 reads TGTGCCAGCAGTTACTCGGTGTTGGGAGGGGTCCACGAGCAGTACTTC. As protein: CASSYSVLGGVHEQYF.

This clone has a single count. The rearrangement uses TRBV4-2 and TRBJ1-4; 7 bases align to TRBD1. Trimming at V came to 3 bases and at J to 7 bases, leaving 11 bases not matched to a gene. The CDR3 is made up of 16 amino acids. Germline V lookup: CDR1 LGHNA, CDR2 YNFKEQ. The CDR3 nucleotides read TGTGCCAGCAGCCAGGAAACACAGGGGCAGGGTGAAAAACTGTTTTTT. This gives the protein CASSQETQGQGEKLFF.

V and J are TRBV19 and TRBJ1-3, with a possible D match to TRBD1 (6 bases). The V end was cut by 7 bases, the J end by 2 bases, with 15 bases between. CDR1 and CDR2 (germline): LNHDA, SQIVND (reference sequence). This CDR3 spans 15 amino acids. The DNA for the CDR3 is TGTGCCAGTACTCTGGACAGTTCAGCTGGAAACACCATATATTTT. Translation: CASTLDSSAGNTIYF.

This rearrangement joins TRBV5-8 to TRBJ2-1; 8 nucleotides agree with TRBD1. Germline CDR1 and CDR2: SGHTS and YDEGEE. The J segment lost 0 bases and the V segment lost 4 bases, leaving 6 bases of the junction unmatched. The CDR3 covers 16 residues. The CDR3 DNA reads TGTGCCAGCAGCACTCCGACAGGGGCCTCCTACAATGAGCAGTTCTTC. Residues: CASSTPTGASYNEQFF.